This entry describes one T cell receptor beta chain. This entry is derived from a study of blood T cell repertoires in COVID-19. Study-wide context: The study drew acute and convalescent COVID-19 samples from the United States, Italy and Spain.

Germline loops: CDR1 LGHNA, CDR2 YSLEER. The junction had 8 bases not matched to a gene; V was cut back by 3 bases and J by 6 bases. This CDR3 region has 16 residues. Per the authors' pipeline: Reference gene primer amplification yielded estimated nucleated cell counts. The repertoire was sequenced with immunoSEQ multiplex PCR; TCRdb's copy has only in-frame clones and lacks some. V and J calls and clone size are given by that table; D and trimming were obtained from the DNA. The table includes fewer than 300,000 clones, 83% detected once. The sequencing sample was made of peripheral blood. This clonotype was obtained from a woman in her forties or fifties who had recovered from COVID-19. This chain joins TRBV4-3 and TRBJ1-4, with TRBD1 matching over 9 bases. CDR3 DNA: TGCGCCAGCAGCCAGGAACACAGGGGGCGAGATGAAAAACTGTTTTTT. This encodes CASSQEHRGRDEKLFF.